The rows below give T cell receptor beta chains drawn from one sample of a study of CD8+ T cells in alopecia areata. The method was immunoSEQ multiplex PCR; TCRdb's version includes in-frame clones alone and lacks a portion of them. This table holds more than 200,000 clones, roughly 64% found once. Sequenced here: CD4+ T cells sorted from blood, sampled at week 4, from a patient treated with tofacitinib. The receptors were gathered from a human donor with alopecia areata. Both conserved end residues are part of each CDR3. The D gene is left open where the match is weak. Size tells how often a clone was seen (once, few, many) or the class of an expanded clone, and some rows leave it out.

TRBJ2-3 - TRBV10-3 - TGTGCCGTTCAGGCGGAGGGCACAGATACGCAGTATTTT CAVQAEGTDTQYF
TRBJ2-1 - TRBV7-9 - TGTGCCAGCAGCAAAGCGGGTAGGGACAATGAGCAGTTCTTC CASSKAGRDNEQFF
TRBJ2-7 - TRBV5-1 - TGCGCCAGCCGACCCCGGGACTCCGCCTACGAGCAGTACTTC CASRPRDSAYEQYF
TRBJ1-3 few TRBV9 - TGTGCCAGCAGCCCCGGGACGGTCGGAAACACCATATATTTT CASSPGTVGNTIYF
TRBJ1-1 - TRBV29-1 TRBD1 TGCAGCGTCCGGGACAGGGGGCAAACTGAAGCTTTCTTT CSVRDRGQTEAFF
TRBJ2-1 - TRBV7-9 TRBD2 TGTGCCAGCAGCTTGACTAGCGTTGGGCAGTTCTTC CASSLTSVGQFF
TRBJ1-1 few TRBV18 - TGTGCCAGCTCACCAGGACGTACGAACACTGAAGCTTTCTTT CASSPGRTNTEAFF
TRBJ2-2 - TRBV2 - TGTGCCAGCAGTGAGGGGTACACCGGGGAGCTGTTTTTT CASSEGYTGELFF
TRBJ2-5 many TRBV2 TRBD1 TGTGCCAGCAGTCTCGGACAGGGGGCTAAGGAGACCCAGTACTTC CASSLGQGAKETQYF
TRBJ1-4 - TRBV25-1 - TGTGCCAGCAGTGAAGGGGGGAGCCTTTCGGTTCCAGGAAGAAAACTGTTTTTT CASSEGGSLSVPGRKLFF
TRBJ2-3 - TRBV19 - TGTGCCAGTAGTATCTACCCCGGGGACACGCCTTTCAGGACGCAGTATTTT CASSIYPGDTPFRTQYF
TRBJ1-4 - TRBV2 - TGTGCCGAGGGGACGTCCTCTAATGAAAAACTGTTTTTT CAEGTSSNEKLFF
TRBJ2-3 few TRBV30 - TGTGCCTGGAGTGTACTGGGACCAAGCACAGATACGCAGTATTTT CAWSVLGPSTDTQYF
TRBJ1-6 - TRBV7-2 - TGTGCCAGCAGCTTAATTAGACAGCCGAAAAATAATTCACCCCTCCACTTT CASSLIRQPKNNSPLHF
TRBJ2-7 - TRBV4-3 - TGCGCCAGCAGCCAAAAAAGGGAAAGCCGGGTGGGGGGACTTTACTTC CASSQKRESRVGGLYF
TRBJ2-1 few TRBV30 - TGTGCCTGGAGTGGACTGGATGAGCAGTTCTTC CAWSGLDEQFF
TRBJ1-2 - TRBV30 TRBD1 TGTGCCTGGAACCCGACAGGGCAAAACTATGGCTACACCTTC CAWNPTGQNYGYTF
TRBJ2-2 once TRBV5-6 - TGTGCCAGCAGCCGCTCCCCCCGGCCCGGGGAGCTGTTTTTT CASSRSPRPGELFF
TRBJ2-2 - TRBV29-1 - TGCAGCGTTGAAAGGGGGGACACCGGGGAGCTGTTTTTT CSVERGDTGELFF
TRBJ2-5 - TRBV7-7 TRBD2 TGTGCTAGCAGCCCCGGGATAGCGGGGCAAGAGACCCAGTACTTC CASSPGIAGQETQYF
TRBJ2-7 - TRBV29-1 - TGCAGCGTTGAACTGGCCTACGAGCAGTACTTC CSVELAYEQYF
TRBJ1-1 - TRBV7-2 - TGTGCCAGCAGCTCCCCCCGGAGGTACACTGAAGCTTTCTTT CASSSPRRYTEAFF
TRBJ1-1 - TRBV5-1 - TGCGCCAGCAGCTTGGAAAGAGGGATAGGTGAAGCTTTCTTT CASSLERGIGEAFF
TRBJ2-7 - TRBV2 - TGTGCCAGCAAAGGGACTGACGAGCAGTACTTC CASKGTDEQYF
TRBJ2-5 few TRBV2 - TGTGCCAGCCTGGTGGACATTGGGTCCCGGACCCAGTACTTC CASLVDIGSRTQYF
TRBJ2-3 - TRBV4-1 - TGCGCCAGCAGCCAAGATGGAGGGGTACTTACGCAGTATTTT CASSQDGGVLTQYF
TRBJ1-1 - TRBV30 - TGTGCCTGGAGCTTGACAGGAGCGAACACTGAAGCTTTCTTT CAWSLTGANTEAFF
TRBJ2-7 - TRBV5-4 - TGTGCCAGCAGCTTGGCCTCGGGGGTCGAGCAGTACTTC CASSLASGVEQYF
TRBJ2-4 - TRBV6-5 - TGTGCCAGCAGTGAAGATCTACTCCTGGTTGGGTACTTC CASSEDLLLVGYF
TRBJ1-2 - TRBV4-2 TRBD1 TGTGCCAGCAGCCAAGAGGGCAGGGGGAATGGCTACACCTTC CASSQEGRGNGYTF
TRBJ2-5 few TRBV29-1 - TGCAGCGTTGAGCCCGGGGGCGGAGGGACCCAGTACTTC CSVEPGGGGTQYF
TRBJ2-5 - TRBV9 - TGTGCCAGCAGCGTAGCTCCCGGGACTGAAGAGACCCAGTACTTC CASSVAPGTEETQYF
TRBJ2-2 - TRBV29-1 - TGCAGCGTTGGACTAGGTGGGGCCGGGGAGCTGTTTTTT CSVGLGGAGELFF
TRBJ1-2 - TRBV7-9 - TGTGCCAGCAGCTTAGAGGCTGCGGCTGGCTACACCTTC CASSLEAAAGYTF
TRBJ1-4 few TRBV30 - TGTGCCACCTCCCGGGGCCGGGGGGAAAAACTGTTTTTT CATSRGRGEKLFF
TRBJ2-7 - TRBV6-1 - TGTGCCAGCAGTGAACAGGTACAAGTCGAGCAGTACTTC CASSEQVQVEQYF
TRBJ2-1 few TRBV7-2 - TGTGCCAGCAGCTTGACAATATACAATGAGCAGTTCTTC CASSLTIYNEQFF
TRBJ1-1 - TRBV12-5 - TGTGCTAGTGTCCTATCCCATGGCGCTGAAGCTTTCTTT CASVLSHGAEAFF
TRBJ2-5 - TRBV5-1 - TGCGCCAGCCAGGCAGGAGAGACCCAGTACTTC CASQAGETQYF
TRBJ2-2 few TRBV5-1 - TGCGCCAGCAGTTCGGCAGGGCCCGGGGAGCTGTTTTTT CASSSAGPGELFF
TRBJ2-5 - TRBV6-5 - TGTGCCAGCAGAACAGGGGAGACCCAGTACTTC CASRTGETQYF